This T cell receptor beta chain is drawn from a study of blood T cell repertoires in COVID-19. Overall study context: Material from acute and convalescent COVID-19 was sourced from the United States, Italy and Spain. From T cells, B-cell-depleted T cells, or PBMCs came the material, which was cDNA or gDNA.

TCRdb's copy holds only in-frame clones and misses some; the assay was immunoSEQ multiplex PCR. Here the sample spans hundreds of thousands of clones, around 87% being singletons. The germline V gene has CDR1 KGHSH and CDR2 LQKENI. J lost 5 bases, V lost 3 bases, and 4 bases had no gene match. The length of the CDR3 is 14 residues. This study enrolled people aged 18 to 89 from around 25 US geographic areas. In assigning cohorts, the study relied on participant-reported clinical history. This chain joins TRBV18 and TRBJ1-2; TRBD1 matches at 9 bases. The sequenced sample was PBMCs or T cells enriched from blood (not recorded which). The sequence derives from a woman under 30 with acute COVID-19. The CDR3 bases are TGTGCCAGCTCACCCCGACAGGGGGAGTATGGCTACACCTTC. Its protein product is CASSPRQGEYGYTF.